This T cell receptor (beta chain) appears in the sequencing data of a study of blood T cell repertoires in COVID-19 (dated by TCRdb to the early 2020s). The study in broad terms: Collaborator samples came from the United States, Italy and Spain and covered acute and convalescent phases of COVID-19. The prospective study material was composed of cDNA or gDNA derived from T cells, B-cell-depleted T cells, or PBMCs. Deeply sampled blood TCRbeta repertoires from subjects exposed to, actively infected with, or recovered from COVID-19 were included in the dataset. The repertoires were made available in a free public database intended to serve as a resource for research on the immune response to SARS-CoV-2. Samples were obtained from the ongoing ImmuneRACE study (first 160 participants) and from over 1,000 subjects provided by 6 global collaborators. A de-identified subject ID, COVID-19 status, age in years and sex were almost always included in the sample metadata. Where HLA class I and class II types were available, the types were taken from metadata supplied by the sample provider, not from assay-based typing.

As regards this clone: What this receptor recognizes is not known. No quality values exist for individual bases; no much larger clone is one base distant.

TCRbeta CDR3 regions were amplified from genomic DNA using the immunoSEQ Assay, a bias-controlled multiplex PCR. Per the original workflow: Within the assay, amplification of reference gene primers was used to estimate how many nucleated cells each sample contained. Sequence reads were collapsed and filtered to measure the absolute abundance of every unique TCRbeta CDR3 rearrangement. For each sample, productive Simpson clonality was calculated as the square root of Simpson's diversity index across productive rearrangements. TCRdb carries this immuneACCESS record with in-frame sequences only. Its versions omit some clonotypes, under half of them owing to an unresolved V gene in the studies checked, with the rest unexplained. V and J calls and clone size come straight from that table; D and trimming were deduced from the DNA. The sample has about 70,000 clones on record, roughly 86% of them singletons. Roughly 12% of the sample is taken by the ten largest.

Trimming leaves V shorter by 3 bases and J shorter by 4 bases, with the junction holding 10 bases beyond the gene matches. CDR1 and CDR2 are read off the germline V gene as SGHRS and YFSETQ. The CDR3, from cysteine to phenylalanine, totals 16 residues. CDR3 DNA is the only sequence kept; it has 48 bases, read in frame from the first base. The paper as a whole reports these results and caveats: Clinical and demographic metadata were provided uncurated, with the amount varying by source and participant.

The collaborating institutions used their own protocols to collect whole blood in K2EDTA tubes. For TCRbeta analysis, collaborators shipped samples as frozen whole blood, isolated PBMCs, or DNA extracted from either of those sample types. The receptor was isolated from a human donor in a cohort sampled during active COVID-19. The source material was peripheral blood. The chain is made from TRBV5-1 and TRBJ2-3, with TRBD1 matching 8 junction bases. In nucleotides, the sequence is TGCGCCAGCAGCTCAACCGGACAGGGAGTCGCAGATACGCAGTATTTT. It codes for CASSSTGQGVADTQYF.